These 29 T cell receptor beta chains were all obtained from the same sample, sequenced in a study of T cell responses to AZD1222 COVID-19 vaccine. Some clones are missing from TCRdb's copy, which holds only in-frame ones; the method was immunoSEQ multiplex PCR. This sample yields 70,000 to 90,000 clones, of which 75% to 90% are seen a single time; 2.4% belongs to the top ten. Sequencing used peripheral blood, obtained on day 0 of AZD1222 vaccination. The receptor source for this set is an adult in good health.

The chain couples TRBV25-1 to TRBJ2-5; 9 nucleotides align to TRBD1. Per the germline V gene, CDR1 is MGHDK and CDR2 is SYGVNS. The CDR3 spans 14 residues. V was clipped by 7 bases and J by 2 bases; unmatched bases: 5. The CDR3 here is CASTGDREQETQYF. CDR3 coding DNA: TGTGCCAGCACCGGGGACAGGGAGCAAGAGACCCAGTACTTC.

The V and J genes are TRBV6-6 and TRBJ1-6; tentative D call: TRBD1 (6 bases). V lost 6 bases and J lost 5, with 20 bases in between. The CDR3 has 17 residues. Germline-derived CDR1 and CDR2 are MNHNY and SVGAGI (reference sequence). This CDR3 reads CASSRWSDRLNNSPLHF. The DNA for the CDR3 is TGTGCCAGCAGCCGATGGAGTGACAGGTTAAATAATTCACCCCTCCACTTT.

The chain has TRBV27 and TRBJ1-4; no reliable D call. The CDR3 has 13 amino acids. Per germline, CDR1 MNHEY and CDR2 SMNVEV (reference sequence). Trimming cost V 7 bases and J 4 bases, with 10 bases left between them. CDR3 protein: CASTARLNEKLFF. The CDR3, as DNA: TGTGCCAGCACCGCAAGGCTTAATGAAAAACTGTTTTTT.

This clone came up once. The chain joins TRBV3-1 (or the pseudogene TRBV3-2) to TRBJ1-6; 7 bases are shared with TRBD1. There are 16 residues in the CDR3. Germline CDR1 LGHDT, CDR2 YNNKEL (reference sequence). V trimming: 4 bases; J trimming: 4 bases; junction bases outside the gene matches: 7. The CDR3 sequence: CASSPRTGPYNSPLHF. The DNA of the CDR3 is TGTGCCAGCAGCCCCCGGACAGGACCGTATAATTCACCCCTCCACTTT.

Here the CDR3 DNA reads TGTGCCAGCAGCTTAGCGGAAAGGGGAGTCAATGAGCAGTTCTTC. It yields the protein CASSLAERGVNEQFF. V gene TRBV11-1 combines with J gene TRBJ2-1; D possibly matches TRBD1 or TRBD2 (5 bases each). The CDR3 spans 15 residues. Germline values: CDR1 SGHAT, CDR2 FQDESV (reference sequence). V lost 0 bases to trimming and J lost 6 bases, with 12 bases between them. Variable domain in full (rest from reference TRBV11-1 and TRBJ2-1): EAEVAQSPRYKITEKSQAVAFWCDPISGHATLYWYRQILGQGPELLVQFQDESVVDDSQLPKDRFSAERLKGVDSTLKIQPAELGDSAMYLCASSLAERGVNEQFFGPGTRLTVL.

The CDR3 sequence: CASSPPGWADYGYTF. The CDR3 DNA follows: TGTGCCAGCAGCCCCCCTGGTTGGGCTGACTATGGCTACACCTTC. The genes are TRBV3-1 (or the pseudogene TRBV3-2) and TRBJ1-2; D gene unclear. The CDR3 contains 15 residues. Trimming removed 4 bases from V and 3 bases from J, with 15 bases in between. The V gene's germline CDR1 is LGHDT and CDR2 YNNKEL (reference sequence).

The chain joins TRBV7-8 to TRBJ1-2, with D unclear. The CDR3 sequence is 12 residues long. Trimming pared 4 bases from V and 4 bases from J, leaving 7 bases between. In germline, CDR1 is SGHVS, CDR2 FQNEAQ. The CDR3 nucleotides are TGTGCCAGCAGCTCCGGTGTCTATGGCTACACCTTC. Its protein product is CASSSGVYGYTF.

CDR3 protein: CATSDPGTVAAFDPNSLHF. CDR3 DNA: TGTGCCACCAGTGATCCCGGGACAGTGGCGGCGTTTGACCCGAACTCTCTCCACTTT. The chain uses TRBV24-1 and TRBJ1-6, with 7 bases aligning to TRBD1. CDR3 length: 19 amino acids. V gave up 3 bases and J gave up 16 bases; unmatched junction bases: 26. Germline CDR1 and CDR2: KGHDR and SFDVKD.

The chain recombines TRBV11-2 with TRBJ1-2; TRBD1 matches at 9 bases. Germline CDR1 reads SGHAT; CDR2 reads FQNNGV. This CDR3 is built from 16 residues. V lost 5 bases, J lost 6 bases, and 13 bases stayed unmatched. CDR3 bases: TGTGCCAGCAGCCTCGACAGGGGGAGCCTAGGCGATGGCTACACCTTC. Its translation: CASSLDRGSLGDGYTF.

The V and J genes are TRBV11-2 and TRBJ1-1, with a tentative D call TRBD1 (5 bases). CDR3 size: 12 residues. V lost 3 bases to trimming and J lost 7 bases, with 9 bases between them. Germline CDR1 and CDR2: SGHAT and FQNNGV. The CDR3 is CASSFQGFEAFF. The CDR3 bases are TGTGCCAGCAGCTTCCAGGGATTTGAAGCTTTCTTT.

The chain carries TRBV6-1 and TRBJ1-1, with a weak D call TRBD1 (6 bases). The CDR3 covers 15 residues. The ends were cut back, 1 base at V and 4 bases at J, with 13 bases in the middle. Germline loops: CDR1 MNHNS, CDR2 SASEGT. CDR3: CASSEEVRTVTEAFF. In DNA form, the CDR3 reads TGTGCCAGCAGTGAAGAGGTCAGGACAGTCACTGAAGCTTTCTTT.

The V call is TRBV19, the J call TRBJ1-5, with TRBD1 as a possible D gene (5 bases). Germline V gene lookup returns CDR1 LNHDA and CDR2 SQIVND (reference sequence). This CDR3 region has 14 residues. V shed 4 bases and J shed 5 bases, with 12 bases lying between them. Written as DNA, the CDR3 is TGTGCCAGTAGTAACCTCCGGGGGGATCAGCCCCAGCATTTT. This encodes CASSNLRGDQPQHF.

This rearrangement joins TRBV25-1 to TRBJ2-1; D not resolved. Germline V gene sequence: CDR1 MGHDK, CDR2 SYGVNS. The CDR3 is 17 residues long. V was pared by 2 bases and J by 2 bases, with 16 bases between. The DNA for the CDR3 is TGTGCCAGCAGTGAAAGGTTCCTTGCGGACGCCTACAATGAGCAGTTCTTC. This gives the protein CASSERFLADAYNEQFF.

The rearrangement links TRBV5-1 to TRBJ2-5; maybe TRBD1 (6 bases). The V gene lost 2 bases and the J gene lost 2 bases, with 7 bases spanning the gap. Germline-derived CDR1 and CDR2 are SGHRS and YFSETQ. This CDR3 region has 13 residues. The CDR3 coding sequence is TGCGCCAGCAGCTTCAGGGGACAAGAGACCCAGTACTTC. Translated: CASSFRGQETQYF. Together with reference TRBV5-1 and TRBJ2-5, the CDR3 gives the full variable domain: KAGVTQTPRYLIKTRGQQVTLSCSPISGHRSVSWYQQTPGQGLQFLFEYFSETQRNKGNFPGRFSGRQFSNSRSEMNVSTLELGDSALYLCASSFRGQETQYFGPGTRLLVL.

The V call is TRBV19, the J call TRBJ2-2; TRBD2 agrees at 13 bases. This CDR3 has 15 residues. Germline CDR1 and CDR2: LNHDA and SQIVND (reference sequence). V trimming: 8 bases; J trimming: 6 bases; junction bases outside the gene matches: 6. CDR3 sequence (DNA): TGTGCCAGTGCTACTAGCGGGAGGGCCCCCGGGGAGCTGTTTTTT. Protein product: CASATSGRAPGELFF.

The V call is TRBV5-6, the J call TRBJ2-7; weak D call: TRBD2 (6 bases). The germline CDR1 and CDR2 sequences are SGHDT and YYEEEE. The CDR3 has 13 residues. Trimming took 4 bases from V and 3 from J, leaving 11 bases between them. The CDR3 is CASSPGTYYEQYF. In DNA, the CDR3 is TGTGCCAGCAGCCCCGGGACTTACTACGAGCAGTACTTC.

The V gene is TRBV5-1, the J gene TRBJ2-7; 9 nucleotides agree with TRBD1. The CDR3 has 16 residues. Per germline, CDR1 SGHRS and CDR2 YFSETQ. V shed 0 bases, J shed 4 bases, and the junction held 8 bases outside the gene matches. The CDR3 sequence is CASSLVNRDREYEQYF. For the CDR3, the DNA is TGCGCCAGCAGCTTGGTTAATCGGGACAGGGAGTACGAGCAGTACTTC.

The chain joins TRBV6-5 to TRBJ2-7; 8 nucleotides line up with TRBD2. Germline V gives CDR1 MNHEY, CDR2 SVGAGI. The CDR3 is made up of 16 amino acids. Germline trimming cut 4 bases from V and 3 bases from J; bases unmatched to any gene: 11. In nucleotides, the CDR3 is TGTGCCAGCAGTTCCCCATCGGGACTAGGGGGCTACGAGCAGTACTTC. Translation: CASSSPSGLGGYEQYF.

This rearrangement joins TRBV29-1 to TRBJ2-1; TRBD1 agrees at 9 bases. Germline assignment: CDR1 SQVTM and CDR2 ANQGSEA. V trimming: 7 bases; J trimming: 5 bases; junction bases outside the gene matches: 9. This CDR3 is 14 amino acids long. The CDR3 DNA is TGCAGCGCTTTCCGGGACAGGGAGAACAATGAGCAGTTCTTC. Amino acids: CSAFRDRENNEQFF.

This chain uses TRBV7-6 with TRBJ1-3; TRBD1 agrees at 9 bases. V was pared by 5 bases and J by 3 bases, with 8 bases of the junction left unmatched. The length of the CDR3 is 16 residues. Germline assignment: CDR1 SGHVS and CDR2 FNYEAQ. CDR3 sequence (DNA): TGTGCCAGCAGCAACGCACAGGGGGCCTATGGAAACACCATATATTTT. Protein product: CASSNAQGAYGNTIYF.

This clone was picked up a small number of times. The chain has TRBV5-6 and TRBJ2-7, with TRBD1 matching 10 bases. The CDR3 is made up of 15 amino acids. Germline-derived CDR1 and CDR2 are SGHDT and YYEEEE. V lost 3 bases to trimming and J lost 1 base; unmatched junction nucleotides: 4. CDR3 in DNA: TGTGCCAGCAGCTCCATGGACAGGGGGTCCTACGAGCAGTACTTC. Translation gives CASSSMDRGSYEQYF.

V and J are TRBV7-8 and TRBJ2-7; D may match TRBD1 or TRBD2 (5 bases each). Trimming stripped 6 bases from V and 0 bases from J, with 9 bases between. The CDR3 contains 13 residues. Germline loops: CDR1 SGHVS, CDR2 FQNEAQ. This CDR3 is CASSPGGSYEQYF. DNA for the CDR3: TGTGCCAGCAGTCCTGGGGGCTCCTACGAGCAGTACTTC.

The rearrangement uses TRBV12-3 or TRBV12-4 and TRBJ1-1, with D unclear. The CDR3 runs to 13 residues. Between the trimmed V and J ends, which lost 3 bases and 5 bases, there was a span of 10 bases. Here the CDR3 DNA reads TGTGCCAGCAGTTTGGCTAGTGGGACTGAAGCTTTCTTT. It codes for CASSLASGTEAFF.

The rearrangement joins TRBV5-4 to TRBJ1-1, with D unresolved. Germline V lookup: CDR1 SGHNT, CDR2 YYREEE (reference sequence). The V and J ends lost 0 bases and 1 base respectively, with 7 bases between them. This CDR3 is 14 amino acids long. CDR3: CASSLAWGNTEAFF. The CDR3 DNA sequence: TGTGCCAGCAGCTTGGCGTGGGGGAACACTGAAGCTTTCTTT. Full variable domain (rest looked up from reference TRBV5-4 and TRBJ1-1): ETGVTQSPTHLIKTRGQQVTLRCSSQSGHNTVSWYQQALGQGPQFIFQYYREEENGRGNFPPRFSGLQFPNYSSELNVNALELDDSALYLCASSLAWGNTEAFFGQGTRLTVV.

The chain couples TRBV5-6 to TRBJ1-2, with D unclear. With 3 bases removed from V and 5 bases from J, the gap between germline ends came to 14 bases. The germline CDR1 and CDR2 sequences are SGHDT and YYEEEE. CDR3 length: 14 residues. CDR3 in amino acids: CASSSYSFRYGYTF. The CDR3 DNA reads as TGTGCCAGCAGCTCTTACTCCTTTCGATATGGCTACACCTTC.

The V call is TRBV10-1, the J call TRBJ2-1; 14 bases agree with TRBD2. The J segment lost 1 base and the V segment lost 0 bases, leaving 8 bases of the junction unmatched. Germline V gene data show CDR1 as WNHNN and CDR2 as SYGVQD (reference sequence). CDR3 length: 20 amino acids. CDR3 nucleotides: TGCGCCAGCAGTGAGTCGACTGGGACTAGCGGGAGACCTTCCTACAATGAGCAGTTCTTC. Its protein product is CASSESTGTSGRPSYNEQFF.

This chain's CDR3 is CASRFGGETGELFF. The CDR3 region has the DNA TGTGCCAGCAGGTTCGGGGGGGAGACCGGGGAGCTGTTTTTT. The chain combines TRBV6-5 with TRBJ2-2; 8 bases agree with TRBD2. V trimming: 6 bases; J trimming: 5 bases; junction bases outside the gene matches: 5. Germline V CDR1 and CDR2: MNHEY, SVGAGI. The CDR3 runs 14 residues.

The chain carries TRBV3-1 (or the pseudogene TRBV3-2) and TRBJ2-7; TRBD1 matches 7 bases. The CDR3 has 15 residues. From germline, CDR1 is LGHDT and CDR2 YNNKEL (reference sequence). The V and J ends lost 1 base and 6 bases, in that order; junction bases with no gene match: 9. The CDR3 sequence: CASSQVTGAPAEQYF. CDR3 bases: TGTGCCAGCAGCCAAGTTACAGGGGCCCCCGCCGAGCAGTACTTC.

The chain combines TRBV12-5 with TRBJ1-5; a weak D match, TRBD1 (6 bases). V lost 6 bases and J lost 4, with 10 bases in between. Germline CDR1 is LGHNT and CDR2 is FRNRAP. CDR3 size: 13 residues. Written as DNA, the CDR3 is TGTGCTAGTGGATCGCAGGGGAATCAGCCCCAGCATTTT. Amino acid sequence: CASGSQGNQPQHF.